These 20 T cell receptor beta chains originate from one sample sequenced in a study of response to subunit inactivated influenza vaccine. TCRdb called the RT-PCR reads again in MiXCR, with one record for every CDR3 protein. The data hold roughly 790,000 distinct CDR3 sequences, with around 20% observed a single time. Sample: PBMCs from blood, taken roughly 5 days after vaccination. The receptors shown here come from a man over 45 who received an inactivated influenza vaccine.

This clonotype has just a few counts. The V gene is TRBV15, the J gene TRBJ2-5, with D possibly being TRBD1 (6 bases). In germline, CDR1 is LNHNV, CDR2 YYDKDF (reference sequence). Trimming cost V 2 bases and J 5 bases, with 15 bases left between them. The CDR3 extends over 15 amino acids. CDR3 coding DNA: TGTGCCACCAGCAGATCACAGGGTAATGTGGAGACCCAGTACTTC. It is translated as CATSRSQGNVETQYF.

This clonotype was picked up many times. The rearrangement links TRBV7-6 to TRBJ2-5, with no clear D. The length of the CDR3 is 14 residues. V gave up 1 base and J gave up 0 bases, with 6 bases separating them. Per the germline V gene, CDR1 is SGHVS and CDR2 is FNYEAQ. CDR3 protein: CASSLVPYQETQYF. CDR3 bases: TGTGCCAGCAGCTTAGTCCCGTACCAAGAGACCCAGTACTTC.

The V call is TRBV29-1, the J call TRBJ2-5; 8 nucleotides agree with TRBD1. Trimming removed 8 bases from V and 5 bases from J; junction bases left unmatched: 7. There are 12 residues in the CDR3. Germline V CDR1 and CDR2: SQVTM, ANQGSEA. CDR3 sequence: CSLGQGGETQYF. The CDR3 DNA follows: TGCAGCTTAGGACAGGGCGGGGAGACCCAGTACTTC.

This chain joins TRBV12-3 or TRBV12-4 and TRBJ2-7; 7 nucleotides line up with TRBD1. V was pared by 4 bases and J by 6 bases, with 12 bases of the junction left unmatched. The CDR3 totals 15 residues. CDR3 DNA sequence: TGTGCCAGCAGTTATAGACAGGGCCGAGGACGCGAGCAGTACTTC. Translation: CASSYRQGRGREQYF.

This clonotype was counted many times. This chain uses TRBV5-5 with TRBJ2-3, with D hard to call. The germline V gene has CDR1 SGHKS and CDR2 YYEKEE (reference sequence). With 1 base removed from V and 1 base from J, the gap between germline ends came to 19 bases. This CDR3 contains 18 residues. CDR3 in DNA: TGTGCCAGCAGCTTGAGAGACAACAAAAACTCGGGCACAGATACGCAGTATTTT. Protein sequence: CASSLRDNKNSGTDTQYF.

This chain uses TRBV4-3 with TRBJ2-7; 8 bases are a match to TRBD2. The CDR3 has 16 residues. Germline-derived CDR1 and CDR2 are LGHNA and YSLEER. J gave up 2 bases and V 0 bases, and 6 bases lay outside the gene matches. The CDR3 bases are TGCGCCAGCAGCCAAGATTATCGGGGGGGAACCTACGAGCAGTACTTC. This codes for CASSQDYRGGTYEQYF.

J is TRBJ1-1 and V is TRBV14; the D is unclear. The CDR3 runs 14 residues. V dropped 3 bases and J dropped 3 bases, with 11 bases sitting between them. The germline CDR1 and CDR2 sequences are SGHDN and FVKESK. The CDR3 DNA sequence: TGTGCCAGCAGCCATTTGTCAAGTGACACTGAAGCTTTCTTT. This encodes CASSHLSSDTEAFF.

This clonotype was observed a handful of times. DNA of the CDR3: TGTGCCATCAACAGAGGGAGTCTCGACTATGGCTACACCTTC. Translating gives CAINRGSLDYGYTF. This sequence joins TRBV10-3 and TRBJ1-2; D ambiguous. Germline-derived CDR1 and CDR2 are ENHRY and SYGVKD. The CDR3 covers 14 residues. V was trimmed by 7 bases and J by 3 bases, leaving 15 bases between them.

The chain links TRBV7-9 to TRBJ2-6; D perhaps matches TRBD2 (5 bases). The germline CDR1 and CDR2 sequences are SEHNR and FQNEAQ (reference sequence). Trimming shortened V by 1 base and J by 2 bases, and 12 bases separated the two germline ends. The CDR3 consists of 17 residues. The CDR3 DNA follows: TGTGCCAGCAGCTTAGAGTGGCTAGCAACTGGGGCCAACGTCCTGACTTTC. Amino acids: CASSLEWLATGANVLTF. Full variable domain (missing parts from reference TRBV7-9 and TRBJ2-6): DTGVSQNPRHKITKRGQNVTFRCDPISEHNRLYWYRQTLGQGPEFLTYFQNEAQLEKSRLLSDRFSAERPKGSFSTLEIQRTEQGDSAMYLCASSLEWLATGANVLTFGAGSRLTVL.

The gene calls are TRBV28 and TRBJ1-2; D perhaps matches TRBD1 (5 bases). The CDR3 loop spans 14 amino acids. The V end lost 7 bases, the J end lost 5 bases, and 17 bases lay between the germline ends. Germline V CDR1 and CDR2: MDHEN, SYDVKM. CDR3 amino acids: CASNRKGSRYGYTF. As DNA, the CDR3 is TGTGCCAGCAACCGGAAGGGGTCGAGATATGGCTACACCTTC.

V usage is TRBV27 and J usage is TRBJ2-7; 7 bases fit TRBD2. Germline CDR1 is MNHEY and CDR2 is SMNVEV (reference sequence). The CDR3 consists of 14 residues. With 7 bases clipped from V and 4 bases from J, the junction kept 10 bases outside the gene matches. The CDR3 sequence: CASITRGRRYEQYF. CDR3 bases: TGTGCCAGCATAACACGCGGGAGACGTTACGAGCAGTACTTC.

V usage is TRBV12-3 or TRBV12-4 and J usage is TRBJ2-5, with D perhaps matching TRBD2 (6 bases). This CDR3 region has 18 residues. Trimming removed 5 bases from V and 3 bases from J, with 25 bases in between. CDR3 sequence reads: CASSRGPGTFGGEETQYF. DNA for the CDR3: TGTGCCAGCAGTCGAGGTCCCGGGACCTTCGGGGGTGAAGAGACCCAGTACTTC.

The sample holds a few counts of this clonotype. The chain carries TRBV28 and TRBJ2-1; perhaps D is TRBD1 or TRBD2 (7 bases each). V was shortened by 4 bases and J by 3 bases, with 22 bases between the two germline ends. The germline gives CDR1 MDHEN, CDR2 SYDVKM. This CDR3 has 18 residues. CDR3 loop: CASSSPEGAGAIYNEQFF. The CDR3 DNA follows: TGTGCCAGCAGTTCCCCCGAGGGGGCGGGGGCAATCTACAATGAGCAGTTCTTC.

This clonotype has a handful of counts. The chain employs TRBV12-3 or TRBV12-4 and TRBJ2-3, with 8 bases aligning to TRBD2. V shed 4 bases and J 0 bases; nucleotides not matched to a gene: 9. This CDR3 comprises 17 residues. The CDR3 region has the DNA TGTGCCAGCAGTTCTACTGGGTCTAGCGGGAGCACAGATACGCAGTATTTT. The encoded protein is CASSSTGSSGSTDTQYF.

This clonotype was counted between two and nine times. The gene calls are TRBV9 and TRBJ1-2; D is possibly TRBD1 (6 bases). Per germline, CDR1 SGDLS and CDR2 YYNGEE. The CDR3 totals 13 residues. V lost 3 bases and J 9 bases, leaving 15 bases between the germline ends. CDR3 in amino acids: CASSAQGLDSYTF. The CDR3 DNA reads as TGTGCCAGCAGCGCACAGGGATTGGATAGCTACACCTTC.

The chain uses TRBV7-3 and TRBJ2-5; 8 nucleotides align to TRBD2. Germline V gene data show CDR1 as SGHTA and CDR2 as FQGTGA. The CDR3 is made up of 14 amino acids. J was trimmed by 5 bases and V by 5 bases; bases with no gene match: 7. This CDR3 is CASSPTSVSETQYF. CDR3 DNA sequence: TGTGCCAGCAGCCCGACTAGCGTTTCGGAGACCCAGTACTTC.

This clonotype has just a few counts. The rearrangement joins TRBV28 to TRBJ2-7, with D perhaps matching TRBD1 (5 bases). Germline assignment: CDR1 MDHEN and CDR2 SYDVKM. Trimming cost V 6 bases and J 4 bases, with 10 bases left between them. There are 12 residues in the CDR3. The CDR3 here is CASSHQGYEQYF. CDR3 nucleotides: TGTGCCAGCAGCCACCAGGGTTACGAGCAGTACTTC.

This rearrangement joins TRBV15 to TRBJ2-3; weak D call: TRBD2 (6 bases). The germline V and J ends were trimmed by 8 bases and 0 bases, with 12 bases remaining between them. This CDR3 has 14 amino acids. CDR1 and CDR2 (germline): LNHNV, YYDKDF (reference sequence). CDR3 sequence (DNA): TGTGCCACCTCCGGGACTTTAAGCACAGATACGCAGTATTTT. Translated: CATSGTLSTDTQYF. Full variable domain (remainder filled in from reference TRBV15 and TRBJ2-3): DAMVIQNPRYQVTQFGKPVTLSCSQTLNHNVMYWYQQKSSQAPKLLFHYYDKDFNNEADTPDNFQSRRPNTSFCFLDIRSPGLGDTAMYLCATSGTLSTDTQYFGPGTRLTVL.

There are a few counts of this clonotype. The V and J genes are TRBV7-9 and TRBJ2-7; weak D call: TRBD2 (5 bases). The V gene's germline CDR1 is SEHNR and CDR2 FQNEAQ (reference sequence). The CDR3 consists of 13 residues. Trimming removed 4 bases at V and 7 bases at J, with 14 bases between. In DNA form, the CDR3 reads TGTGCCAGCAGCTCCGTTGTCCCGGGGGAGCAGTACTTC. Its translation is CASSSVVPGEQYF. Together with reference TRBV7-9 and TRBJ2-7, the CDR3 gives the full variable domain: DTGVSQNPRHKITKRGQNVTFRCDPISEHNRLYWYRQTLGQGPEFLTYFQNEAQLEKSRLLSDRFSAERPKGSFSTLEIQRTEQGDSAMYLCASSSVVPGEQYFGPGTRLTVT.

V and J are TRBV5-1 and TRBJ2-3; TRBD1 matches 12 bases. The CDR3 runs 16 residues. Unmatched junction bases numbered 6, after V lost 3 bases and J lost 4 bases. Germline V gene lookup returns CDR1 SGHRS and CDR2 YFSETQ. CDR3 region: CASSSGQGAGADTQYF. In DNA form, the CDR3 reads TGCGCCAGCAGCTCGGGACAGGGGGCGGGAGCAGATACGCAGTATTTT.